A selection of T cell receptor beta chains follows, all from one sample in a study of cytomegalovirus exposure and HLA in healthy donors. The table came from immunoSEQ multiplex PCR; TCRdb's copy has only in-frame clones and leaves some out. Of about 110,000 clones listed, roughly four fifths were seen once; the top ten hold approximately 2.8%. Sample: PBMCs. Receptors were obtained from a male donor in good health and CMV-seropositive. The CDR3 runs from the conserved cysteine through the conserved F or W. A D gene is named only where the DNA matches it firmly. The size of a clone is reported for some rows only, either as once, few or many, or as a class for expanded clones.

v_gene,abundance,d_gene,j_gene,CDR3nt,CDR3aa
TRBV27,.,.,TRBJ1-3,TGTGCCAGCAGTTCTGCAGGGATTGGAAACACCATATATTTT,CASSSAGIGNTIYF
TRBV5-1,.,.,TRBJ1-5,TGCGCCAGCAGCTTGGAGGGGGACAATCAGCCCCAGCATTTT,CASSLEGDNQPQHF
TRBV6-5,.,.,TRBJ1-2,TGTGCCAGCAGTTACCTTGGACTTAACGTGGAGGGCTACACCTTC,CASSYLGLNVEGYTF
TRBV9,once,TRBD2,TRBJ2-7,TGTGCCAGCAGCGTAGTAGTGCCCCCTGAGCGGGAGGCTTACGAGCAGTACTTC,CASSVVVPPEREAYEQYF
TRBV7-9,.,TRBD1,TRBJ1-2,TGTGCCAGCAGCTTATGGACAGGGAACTATGGCTACACCTTC,CASSLWTGNYGYTF
TRBV6-4,.,TRBD1,TRBJ2-2,TGTGCCAGCAGTGACGACAGGGGGGACACCGGGGAGCTGTTTTTT,CASSDDRGDTGELFF
TRBV5-1,.,.,TRBJ1-1,TGCGCCAGCAGCCCAGGGAATTTCGAAACTGAAGCTTTCTTT,CASSPGNFETEAFF
TRBV19,once,.,TRBJ1-2,TGTGCCACCTCCCGGGGGGAAGAGGGAGGCTACACCTTC,CATSRGEEGGYTF
TRBV7-3,.,TRBD2,TRBJ2-7,TGTGCCAGCAGCTGGCGGAGGGAGGGGCCCACCTACGAGCAGTACTTC,CASSWRREGPTYEQYF
TRBV9,.,.,TRBJ1-3,TGTGCCAGCAGCGTAGCGCGCGGAGCTGGAAACACCATATATTTT,CASSVARGAGNTIYF
TRBV28,once,.,TRBJ2-7,TGTGCCAGCAGTAACACAGGGACCTACGAGCAGTACTTC,CASSNTGTYEQYF
TRBV6-1,.,TRBD2,TRBJ2-5,TGTGCCAGCAGTAAAGGGCGGGGGGGCCAAGAGACCCAGTACTTC,CASSKGRGGQETQYF
TRBV9,.,.,TRBJ2-3,TGTGCCAGCAGCCCCGCGGGGAGTCCCACAGATACGCAGTATTTT,CASSPAGSPTDTQYF
TRBV10-3,few,.,TRBJ1-1,TGTGCCACCCTACAGGAGACTGAAGCTTTCTTT,CATLQETEAFF
TRBV7-6,.,TRBD1,TRBJ2-1,TGTGCCAGCAGCCGGAGGACAGGGGGTGATGAGCAGTTCTTC,CASSRRTGGDEQFF
TRBV5-1,.,TRBD2,TRBJ2-1,TGCGCCAGCAGCTTAATAGCGGGGGTCCGGGGCGAGCAGTTCTTC,CASSLIAGVRGEQFF
TRBV20-1,once,.,TRBJ2-7,TGCAGTGCTAGAACAGACGAGCAGTACTTC,CSARTDEQYF
TRBV10-3,.,.,TRBJ1-6,TGTGCCATCAGTCGCGCAGGGGCGGATTCACCCCTCCACTTT,CAISRAGADSPLHF
TRBV15,.,TRBD1,TRBJ1-3,TGTGCCACCAGTTATATTCCGGGACAGGGGGACGGAAACACCATATATTTT,CATSYIPGQGDGNTIYF
TRBV6-5,.,TRBD2,TRBJ2-7,TGTGCCAGCAGCATCCAACTAGCGGGAGAGTACGAGCAGTACTTC,CASSIQLAGEYEQYF
TRBV7-2,.,.,TRBJ1-4,TGTGCCAGCAGCTTCCGCAGGGGCACTAATGAAAAACTGTTTTTT,CASSFRRGTNEKLFF
TRBV5-1,.,TRBD2,TRBJ2-3,TGCGCCAGCAGCAGCGGGAGTTGGGATACGCAGTATTTT,CASSSGSWDTQYF
TRBV19,once,.,TRBJ2-7,TGTGCCAGTAGTATGACGGGGTCGTCCTACGAGCAGTACTTC,CASSMTGSSYEQYF
TRBV29-1,.,.,TRBJ2-7,TGCAGCCCACTGACGAACAGGAACTACGAGCAGTACTTC,CSPLTNRNYEQYF
TRBV4-2,.,.,TRBJ2-7,TGTGCCAGCAGCCAAGATGGGGCAGTACCCCCTAACGAGCAGTACTTC,CASSQDGAVPPNEQYF
TRBV5-4,.,.,TRBJ2-1,TGTGCCAGCAGCTTTGACTCGAGCTCCTACAATGAGCAGTTCTTC,CASSFDSSSYNEQFF
TRBV7-9,.,.,TRBJ1-1,TGTGCCAGCAGCCAAAGTAGAAAGATGAACACTGAAGCTTTCTTT,CASSQSRKMNTEAFF
TRBV27,.,.,TRBJ1-5,TGTGCCAGCAGTACGGGAAACGTGCGACAGCCCCAGCATTTT,CASSTGNVRQPQHF
TRBV7-2,.,TRBD1,TRBJ2-7,TGTGCCAGCAGCCTCCTCCGTGACAGGGATTCGGGGCAGTACTTC,CASSLLRDRDSGQYF
TRBV19,.,TRBD1,TRBJ2-2,TGTGCCAGTAGGAGCCAAGGGGGCGCTGGGACCGGGGAGCTGTTTTTT,CASRSQGGAGTGELFF
TRBV2,once,TRBD1,TRBJ1-6,TGTGCCAGCAGCGCGCCGACAGGGTGGAATAATTCACCCCTCCACTTT,CASSAPTGWNNSPLHF
TRBV4-3,.,.,TRBJ2-7,TGCGCCAGCAGCCAAGGAATCGGCTCCTACGAGCAGTACTTC,CASSQGIGSYEQYF
TRBV27,.,.,TRBJ2-7,TGTGCCAGCAGCCCGGGGAGTCTCTCCTACGAGCAGTACTTC,CASSPGSLSYEQYF
TRBV18,.,.,TRBJ1-3,TGTGCCAGCTCACCACGAGGCAGGGATTCTGGAAACACCATATATTTT,CASSPRGRDSGNTIYF
TRBV5-6,.,.,TRBJ1-2,TGTGCCAGCAGCTCGATCTTTCTGGACTATGGCTACCCCTTC,CASSSIFLDYGYPF
TRBV4-2,once,.,TRBJ2-3,TGTGCCAGCAGCCCCCGGGGGGATACGCAGTATTTT,CASSPRGDTQYF
TRBV15,.,.,TRBJ1-5,TGTGCCACCAGCAGCCTCATGGGGGCAGGTAGTCAGCCCCAGCATTTT,CATSSLMGAGSQPQHF
TRBV28,.,.,TRBJ2-7,TGTGCCAGCAGTTCGTGGATCCAGGGGCTCTACGAGCAGTACTTC,CASSSWIQGLYEQYF
TRBV7-2,.,TRBD1,TRBJ2-1,TGTGCCAGCAGCTCGGACAGGGGGCAGTACAATGAGCAGTTCTTC,CASSSDRGQYNEQFF
TRBV4-2,.,TRBD1,TRBJ1-1,TGTGCCAGCAGCCAAGGAGGACAGGCGCGCGGTGGAGCTTTCTTT,CASSQGGQARGGAFF
TRBV6-6,.,TRBD1,TRBJ2-7,TGTGCCAGCAGTGCCGGGACAGGAGCTAACTACGAGCAGTACTTC,CASSAGTGANYEQYF
TRBV19,.,.,TRBJ2-2,TGTGCCAGCTTCGGGGTCGCCGGGGAGCTGTTTTTT,CASFGVAGELFF
TRBV29-1,few,TRBD2,TRBJ2-1,TGCAGCGTTGAATTGGCGGGAGGGCTCAATGAGCAGTTCTTC,CSVELAGGLNEQFF
TRBV6-1,.,TRBD1,TRBJ1-4,TGTGCCAGCAGTGCGAGGGGGCGGAACGAAAAACTGTTTTTT,CASSARGRNEKLFF